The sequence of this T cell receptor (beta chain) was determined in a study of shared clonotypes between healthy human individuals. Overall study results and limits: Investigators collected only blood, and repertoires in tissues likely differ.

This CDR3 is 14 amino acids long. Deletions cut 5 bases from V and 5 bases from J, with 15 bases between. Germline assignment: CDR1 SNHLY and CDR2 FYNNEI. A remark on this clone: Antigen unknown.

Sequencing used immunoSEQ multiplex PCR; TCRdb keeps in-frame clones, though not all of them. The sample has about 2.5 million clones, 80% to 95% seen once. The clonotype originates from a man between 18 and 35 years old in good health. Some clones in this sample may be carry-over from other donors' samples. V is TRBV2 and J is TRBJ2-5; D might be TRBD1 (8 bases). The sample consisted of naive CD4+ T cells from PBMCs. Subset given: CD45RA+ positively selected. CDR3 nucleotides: TGTGCCAGCAGTTCGACAGGGGAGGGCGAGACCCAGTACTTC. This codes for CASSSTGEGETQYF.